This TCR beta chain was documented in a study of blood T cell repertoires in COVID-19. Regarding this clone: The junction does not match germline at one end; this may be a read error.

The CDR3 length is 17 residues. Germline assignment: CDR1 SSHAT and CDR2 FNYEAQ (reference sequence). Sequencing was performed with immunoSEQ multiplex PCR; in TCRdb, only in-frame clones are kept and a portion is missing. The sample has more than 130,000 clones; about 80% are singletons. The receptor was isolated from a human donor in a cohort sampled during active COVID-19. Sequenced: peripheral blood. The chain recombines TRBV7-7 with TRBJ2-2; 8 bases align to TRBD2. CDR3 in amino acids: CASSATSFGGATGELFF. The CDR3 coding sequence is TGTGCTAGCAGCGCAACGAGTTTCGGGGGGGCCACCGGGGAGCTGTTTTTT.